The TCR beta chain under discussion was sequenced for a study of neurological immune-mediated disorders. Broader study findings: The most TCR clonal expansion was seen in HTLV-1-associated myelopathy, and the least was seen in multiple sclerosis, which fell below healthy controls.

Each sequencing run yielded over 190 million TCR-beta sequences from 15-18 subjects. Each CDR3 protein gets one entry after TCRdb re-called the 5' RACE reads with MiXCR. The sample has 70,000 or so distinct CDR3 sequences; around 3% are singletons. This clonotype was picked up many times. Antigen: not known. The CDR3 consists of 15 residues. The germline V gene has CDR1 SGHRS and CDR2 YFSETQ. The V end lost 2 bases, the J end lost 5 bases, and 14 bases lay between the germline ends. The TCR comes from a woman between 45 and 65 years old with multiple sclerosis. The material sequenced was PBMCs. The chain joins TRBV5-1 to TRBJ2-1; D call uncertain. The CDR3 spells CASSFLSPANNEQFF. The CDR3 nucleotides read TGCGCCAGCAGCTTCTTGTCACCTGCAAACAATGAGCAGTTCTTC.